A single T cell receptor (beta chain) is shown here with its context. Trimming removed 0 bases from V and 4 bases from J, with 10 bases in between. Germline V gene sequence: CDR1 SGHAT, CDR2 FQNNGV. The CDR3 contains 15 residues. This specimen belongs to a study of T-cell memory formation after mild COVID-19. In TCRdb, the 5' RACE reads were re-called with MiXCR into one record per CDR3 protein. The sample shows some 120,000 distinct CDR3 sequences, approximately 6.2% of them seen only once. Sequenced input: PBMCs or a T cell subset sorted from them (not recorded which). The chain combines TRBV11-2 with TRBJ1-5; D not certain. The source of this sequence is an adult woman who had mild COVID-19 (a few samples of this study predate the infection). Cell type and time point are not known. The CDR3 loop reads CASSLDLGVNQPQHF. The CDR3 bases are TGTGCCAGCAGCTTAGATTTGGGAGTTAATCAGCCCCAGCATTTT.